Each of the 15 T cell receptor beta chains below was sequenced from the same sample in a study of T cell responses to AZD1222 COVID-19 vaccine. Profiling relied on immunoSEQ multiplex PCR, and the TCRdb table lists in-frame clones only, not all of them. This sample yields 110,000 to 150,000 clones, of which around 92% are seen a single time; about 3.5% belongs to the top ten. Sequenced material: peripheral blood, taken 28 days after the second AZD1222 dose. These TCRs come from an adult who received the AZD1222 COVID-19 vaccine.

The chain is built from TRBV5-8 and TRBJ1-5; maybe TRBD1 (5 bases). Germline V lookup: CDR1 SGHTS, CDR2 YDEGEE. This CDR3 region has 12 residues. The V end was cut by 4 bases, the J end by 12 bases, with 14 bases between. This CDR3 reads CASSGSREVQHF. The CDR3 DNA reads as TGTGCCAGCAGCGGTAGCAGGGAAGTCCAGCATTTT.

The table lists this clone with a count of one. The chain uses TRBV13 and TRBJ1-4, with unresolved D. Germline V gene lookup returns CDR1 PRHDT and CDR2 FYEKMQ (reference sequence). The CDR3 has 16 residues. The ends were cut back, 0 bases at V and 2 bases at J, with 10 bases in the middle. CDR3 loop: CASSLGSGTTNEKLFF. The CDR3 DNA follows: TGTGCCAGCAGCTTAGGATCGGGTACCACTAATGAAAAACTGTTTTTT.

V and J are TRBV28 and TRBJ2-7; TRBD1 agrees at 12 bases. V dropped 11 bases and J dropped 6; count of bases not matched to a gene: 11. The CDR3 is 14 amino acids. The germline CDR1 and CDR2 sequences are MDHEN and SYDVKM. The chain's CDR3 is CAWRGGQGAAEQYF. The CDR3 region has the DNA TGTGCCTGGCGAGGGGGACAGGGGGCTGCCGAGCAGTACTTC.

The V and J genes are TRBV25-1 and TRBJ1-1; D is unresolved. This CDR3 has 15 amino acids. The V and J ends lost 2 bases and 0 bases respectively, with 10 bases between them. The germline V gene encodes CDR1 MGHDK and CDR2 SYGVNS. The CDR3 DNA reads as TGTGCCAGCAGTGAAAGAGCGGGCCTGAACACTGAAGCTTTCTTT. Residues: CASSERAGLNTEAFF. The variable domain in full, with the rest retrieved from reference TRBV25-1 and TRBJ1-1, is EADIYQTPRYLVIGTGKKITLECSQTMGHDKMYWYQQDPGMELHLIHYSYGVNSTEKGDLSSESTVSRIRTEHFPLTLESARPSHTSQYLCASSERAGLNTEAFFGQGTRLTVV.

This clone was seen a handful of times. The chain recombines TRBV5-4 with TRBJ2-7; TRBD2 is a possible D gene (6 bases). The CDR3 totals 13 residues. Germline CDR1 SGHNT, CDR2 YYREEE (reference sequence). With 3 bases removed from V and 5 bases from J, the gap between germline ends came to 12 bases. The CDR3 DNA reads TGTGCCAGCAGCTCCGGGCTAGCGAACGAGCAGTACTTC. Translated: CASSSGLANEQYF. Using reference TRBV5-4 and TRBJ2-7 for the parts outside the CDR3, the full variable domain is ETGVTQSPTHLIKTRGQQVTLRCSSQSGHNTVSWYQQALGQGPQFIFQYYREEENGRGNFPPRFSGLQFPNYSSELNVNALELDDSALYLCASSSGLANEQYFGPGTRLTVT.

The V and J genes are TRBV24-1 and TRBJ1-2; D uncertain. V lost 4 bases to trimming and J lost 1 base, with 6 bases between them. The CDR3 spans 13 residues. Per the germline V gene, CDR1 is KGHDR and CDR2 is SFDVKD. The CDR3 DNA sequence: TGTGCCACCAGTGAAAACGGTAACTATGGCTACACCTTC. Translated: CATSENGNYGYTF.

The chain links TRBV28 to TRBJ1-2; 7 nucleotides line up with TRBD1. Germline values: CDR1 MDHEN, CDR2 SYDVKM. V dropped 3 bases and J dropped 2; count of bases not matched to a gene: 3. This CDR3 is 14 amino acids long. CDR3 nucleotides: TGTGCCAGCAGTTTTGGGACAGCGAACTATGGCTACACCTTC. Residues: CASSFGTANYGYTF.

The rearrangement joins TRBV19 to TRBJ2-2; 13 nucleotides match TRBD2. The CDR3 is 18 residues long. With 1 base clipped from V and 3 bases from J, the junction kept 5 bases outside the gene matches. Germline-derived CDR1 and CDR2 are LNHDA and SQIVND (reference sequence). The CDR3 loop reads CASSIGTSGSKDTGELFF. CDR3 in DNA: TGTGCCAGTAGTATAGGGACTAGCGGGAGTAAAGACACCGGGGAGCTGTTTTTT. The complete variable domain, with remaining parts taken from reference TRBV19 and TRBJ2-2, reads DGGITQSPKYLFRKEGQNVTLSCEQNLNHDAMYWYRQDPGQGLRLIYYSQIVNDFQKGDIAEGYSVSREKKESFPLTVTSAQKNPTAFYLCASSIGTSGSKDTGELFFGEGSRLTVL.

This chain links TRBV18 with TRBJ1-5; TRBD1 agrees at 7 bases. V shed 3 bases, J shed 7 bases, and the junction held 6 bases outside the gene matches. Germline-derived CDR1 and CDR2 are KGHSH and LQKENI. This CDR3 spans 14 amino acids. The CDR3 loop reads CASSPGQSGQPQHF. As DNA, the CDR3 is TGTGCCAGCTCACCGGGACAGTCCGGCCAGCCCCAGCATTTT.

This rearrangement joins TRBV6-2 or TRBV6-3 to TRBJ2-2, with TRBD1 identical over 8 bases. The CDR3 totals 15 residues. Germline V CDR1 and CDR2: MNHEY, SVGEGT. The ends lost 6 bases at V and 4 bases at J; junction bases unmatched: 7. CDR3 nucleotide sequence: TGTGCCAGCAGCCACGGACAGGGTATCACCGGGGAGCTGTTTTTT. Residues: CASSHGQGITGELFF.

This clone has a single count. The J gene is TRBJ2-7, the V gene TRBV4-2; 7 bases align to TRBD2. After removal of 0 bases from V and 1 base from J, the junction contained 6 bases not matched to a gene. The germline V gene encodes CDR1 LGHNA and CDR2 YNFKEQ. The CDR3 runs 16 residues. The CDR3 coding sequence is TGTGCCAGCAGCCAAGAATATACAGCGGGATCCTACGAGCAGTACTTC. It is translated as CASSQEYTAGSYEQYF.

V is TRBV9 and J is TRBJ2-5, with TRBD2 matching 8 bases. This CDR3 contains 17 residues. Per germline, CDR1 SGDLS and CDR2 YYNGEE. The J segment lost 5 bases and the V segment lost 0 bases, leaving 12 bases of the junction unmatched. CDR3 nucleotides: TGTGCCAGCAGCGTAGGGAGAGCAGCGGGAGTCTGGGAGACCCAGTACTTC. Protein: CASSVGRAAGVWETQYF.

The CDR3: CASSFMGSGTDTQYF. In DNA, the CDR3 is TGTGCCAGCAGCTTTATGGGGTCGGGCACAGATACGCAGTATTTT. The rearrangement joins TRBV7-9 to TRBJ2-3; D gene unclear. The CDR3 contains 15 residues. Trimming stripped 3 bases from V and 1 base from J, with 11 bases between. The germline gives CDR1 SEHNR, CDR2 FQNEAQ (reference sequence). Looking up the rest from reference TRBV7-9 and TRBJ2-3 gives the full variable domain: DTGVSQNPRHKITKRGQNVTFRCDPISEHNRLYWYRQTLGQGPEFLTYFQNEAQLEKSRLLSDRFSAERPKGSFSTLEIQRTEQGDSAMYLCASSFMGSGTDTQYFGPGTRLTVL.

V usage is TRBV25-1 and J usage is TRBJ1-1; the D is unclear. V was trimmed by 4 bases and J by 5 bases, leaving 8 bases between them. Per the germline V gene, CDR1 is MGHDK and CDR2 is SYGVNS. CDR3 length: 12 amino acids. The CDR3 sequence: CASSVGSTEAFF. In DNA form, the CDR3 reads TGTGCCAGCAGTGTAGGAAGTACTGAAGCTTTCTTT.

The chain couples TRBV6-5 to TRBJ1-5; 9 positions agree with TRBD1. The CDR3 is 14 amino acids. Per germline, CDR1 MNHEY and CDR2 SVGAGI. Trimming at V came to 5 bases and at J to 5 bases, leaving 4 bases not matched to a gene. The CDR3 spells CASSPNRGHQPQHF. CDR3 sequence (DNA): TGTGCCAGCAGTCCCAACAGGGGGCATCAGCCCCAGCATTTT.